This T cell receptor beta chain was recorded in a study of blood T cells in healthy people across ages. Study details: In model experiments, template switching was able to capture about one barcoded beta molecule for every two T cells that were present. General study points: Correlation between TCR beta diversity and naive T cell percentage was strong.

Sample-barcoded 5' priming and a J-beta primer mix drove a second PCR of 7 to 11 cycles. TCRdb re-called the 5' RACE reads with MiXCR, one entry per CDR3 protein. The sample records about 650,000 distinct CDR3 sequences, about 50% being singletons. Every sample had a minimum of 6 million PBMCs isolated. Remarks on this clonotype: Its antigen is as yet unknown. This may stem from a read error, because a much larger clone lies one nucleotide away.

J was trimmed by 7 bases and V by 6 bases; bases with no gene match: 9. The CDR3 consists of 13 residues. From germline, CDR1 is SNHLY and CDR2 FYNNEI. The specimen sequenced was blood. The chain combines TRBV2 with TRBJ2-7, with 7 nucleotides matching TRBD2. This TCR came from a woman over 75 in good health. The CDR3: CASRAGPNNEQYF. The DNA of the CDR3 is TGTGCCAGCAGAGCGGGGCCCAACAATGAGCAGTACTTC.